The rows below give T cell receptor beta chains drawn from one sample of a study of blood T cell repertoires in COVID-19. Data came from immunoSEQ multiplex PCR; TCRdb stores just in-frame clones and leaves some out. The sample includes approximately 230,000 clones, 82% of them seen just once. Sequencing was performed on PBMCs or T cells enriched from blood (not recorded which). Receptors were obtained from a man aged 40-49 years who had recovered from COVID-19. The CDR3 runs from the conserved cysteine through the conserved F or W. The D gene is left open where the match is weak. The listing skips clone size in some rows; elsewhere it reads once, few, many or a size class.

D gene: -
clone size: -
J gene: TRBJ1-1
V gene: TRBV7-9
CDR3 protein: CASTKQENTEAFF
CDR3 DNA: TGTGCCAGCACCAAACAGGAGAACACTGAAGCTTTCTTT

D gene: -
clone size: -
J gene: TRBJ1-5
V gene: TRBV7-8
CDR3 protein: CASSLVGGANQPQHF
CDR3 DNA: TGTGCCAGCAGCTTAGTGGGGGGTGCCAATCAGCCCCAGCATTTT

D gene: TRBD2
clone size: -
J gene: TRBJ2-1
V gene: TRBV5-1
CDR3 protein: CASSSTSGSYNEQFF
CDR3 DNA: TGCGCCAGCAGCTCGACTAGCGGGTCCTACAATGAGCAGTTCTTC

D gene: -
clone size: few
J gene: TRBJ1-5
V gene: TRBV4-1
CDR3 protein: CASSQVQAEADQPQHF
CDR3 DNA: TGCGCCAGCAGCCAAGTCCAGGCAGAAGCGGATCAGCCCCAGCATTTT

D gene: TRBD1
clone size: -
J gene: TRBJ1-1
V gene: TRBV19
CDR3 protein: CASIKTGGSHEAFF
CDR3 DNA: TGTGCCAGTATAAAGACAGGGGGCTCCCATGAAGCTTTCTTT

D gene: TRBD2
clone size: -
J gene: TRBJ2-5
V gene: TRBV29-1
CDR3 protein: CSAASGAQETQYF
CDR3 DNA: TGCAGCGCCGCCAGCGGGGCACAAGAGACCCAGTACTTC

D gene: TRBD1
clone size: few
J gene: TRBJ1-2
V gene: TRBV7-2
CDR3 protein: CASSPGQGALNGFGYTF
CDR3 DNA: TGTGCCAGCAGCCCGGGACAGGGGGCATTAAATGGTTTTGGCTACACCTTC

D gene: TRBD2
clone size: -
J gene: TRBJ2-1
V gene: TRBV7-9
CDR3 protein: CASSFRASGGGRRVEQFF
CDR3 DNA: TGTGCCAGCAGCTTCCGGGCTAGCGGGGGGGGTCGGAGGGTTGAGCAGTTCTTC

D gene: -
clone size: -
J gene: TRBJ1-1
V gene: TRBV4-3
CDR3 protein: CASSLMEGAGLNTEAFF
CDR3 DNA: TGCGCCAGCAGCTTAATGGAGGGCGCGGGACTGAACACTGAAGCTTTCTTT

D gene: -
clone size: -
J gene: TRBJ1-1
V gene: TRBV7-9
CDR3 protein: CASSLETGFTEAFF
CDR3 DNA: TGTGCCAGCAGCTTAGAAACAGGGTTCACTGAAGCTTTCTTT

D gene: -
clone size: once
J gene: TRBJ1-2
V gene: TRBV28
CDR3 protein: CASSLIGGSVSTGGLRSSSSTF
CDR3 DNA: TGTGCCAGCAGTTTAATTGGCGGGTCAGTCAGTACGGGGGGGCTGAGGTCGAGTTCATCCACCTTC

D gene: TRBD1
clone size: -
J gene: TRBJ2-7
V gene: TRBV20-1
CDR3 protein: CSASARDRGLLRYEQYF
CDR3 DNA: TGCAGTGCTAGTGCCCGGGACAGGGGGCTTTTGCGCTACGAGCAGTACTTC

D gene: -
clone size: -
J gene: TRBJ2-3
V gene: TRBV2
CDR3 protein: CASSEGQGWDTQYF
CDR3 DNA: TGTGCCAGCAGTGAAGGTCAGGGATGGGATACGCAGTATTTT

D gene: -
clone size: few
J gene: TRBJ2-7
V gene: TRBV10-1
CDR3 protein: CASSAGADYEQYF
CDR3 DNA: TGCGCCAGCAGTGCAGGGGCTGACTACGAGCAGTACTTC

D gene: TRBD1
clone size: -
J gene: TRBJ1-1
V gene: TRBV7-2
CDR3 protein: CASSLVLTGYGEAFF
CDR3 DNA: TGTGCCAGCAGCTTAGTGCTGACAGGGTATGGCGAAGCTTTCTTT

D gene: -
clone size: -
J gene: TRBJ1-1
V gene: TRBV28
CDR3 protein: CASSFSGVPEAFF
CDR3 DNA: TGTGCCAGCAGTTTTTCGGGGGTTCCTGAAGCTTTCTTT

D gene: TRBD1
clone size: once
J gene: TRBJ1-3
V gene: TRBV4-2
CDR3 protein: CASTRTGNSGNTIYF
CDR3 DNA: TGTGCCAGCACCCGGACAGGAAACTCTGGAAACACCATATATTTT

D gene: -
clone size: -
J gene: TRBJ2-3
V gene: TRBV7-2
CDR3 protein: CASSWGGEDTQYF
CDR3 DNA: TGTGCCAGCAGCTGGGGAGGCGAGGATACGCAGTATTTT

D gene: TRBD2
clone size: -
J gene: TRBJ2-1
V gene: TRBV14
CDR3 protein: CASSQLGLEYNEQFF
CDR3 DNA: TGTGCCAGCAGCCAACTAGGACTAGAGTACAATGAGCAGTTCTTC

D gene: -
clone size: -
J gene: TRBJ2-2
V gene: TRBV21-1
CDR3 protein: CASSIQGSDGELFF
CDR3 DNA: TGTGCCAGCAGCATACAGGGGTCTGACGGGGAGCTGTTTTTT

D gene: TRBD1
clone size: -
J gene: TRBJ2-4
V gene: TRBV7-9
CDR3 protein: CASSLVGQGAYIQYF
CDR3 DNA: TGTGCCAGCAGCTTAGTGGGACAGGGGGCTTACATTCAGTACTTC

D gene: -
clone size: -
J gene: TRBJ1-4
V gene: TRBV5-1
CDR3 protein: CASSAEQGLNEKLFF
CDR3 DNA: TGCGCCAGCAGCGCTGAACAGGGTTTAAATGAAAAACTGTTTTTT

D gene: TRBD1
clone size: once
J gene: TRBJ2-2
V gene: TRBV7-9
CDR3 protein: CASSLEGARTGELFF
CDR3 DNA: TGTGCCAGCAGCTTAGAGGGGGCCAGGACCGGGGAGCTGTTTTTT

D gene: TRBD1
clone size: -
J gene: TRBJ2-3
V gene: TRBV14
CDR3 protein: CASSQDRGLTQYF
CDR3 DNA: TGTGCCAGCAGCCAGGACAGGGGGCTTACGCAGTATTTT

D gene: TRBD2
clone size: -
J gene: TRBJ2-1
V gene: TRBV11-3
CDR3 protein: CASSLAGGPGNEQFF
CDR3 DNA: TGTGCCAGCAGCTTAGCGGGAGGGCCGGGGAATGAGCAGTTCTTC

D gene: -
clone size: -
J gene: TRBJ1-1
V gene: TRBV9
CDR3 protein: CASSVHGNTEAFF
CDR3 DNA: TGTGCCAGCAGCGTACACGGGAACACTGAAGCTTTCTTT

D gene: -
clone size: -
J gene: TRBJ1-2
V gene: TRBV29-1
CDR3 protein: CREGAVGYTF
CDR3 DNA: TGCAGGGAGGGCGCAGTTGGCTACACCTTC

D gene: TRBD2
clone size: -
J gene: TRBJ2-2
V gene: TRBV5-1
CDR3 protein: CASSLGTSGRGELFF
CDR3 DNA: TGCGCCAGCAGCTTGGGAACTAGCGGGAGAGGGGAGCTGTTTTTT

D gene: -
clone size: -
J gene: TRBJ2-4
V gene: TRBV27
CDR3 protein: CASSLKHSGEGRNIQYF
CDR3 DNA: TGTGCCAGCAGTCTCAAGCATAGCGGAGAGGGACGAAACATTCAGTACTTC

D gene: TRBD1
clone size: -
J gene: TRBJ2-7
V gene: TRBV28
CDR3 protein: CASSLPGTGRYEQYF
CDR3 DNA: TGTGCCAGCAGTTTACCCGGGACAGGGAGGTACGAGCAGTACTTC

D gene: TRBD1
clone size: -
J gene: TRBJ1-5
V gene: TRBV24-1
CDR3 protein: CATSAQGAGNQPQHF
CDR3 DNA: TGTGCCACCAGTGCCCAGGGGGCGGGCAATCAGCCCCAGCATTTT

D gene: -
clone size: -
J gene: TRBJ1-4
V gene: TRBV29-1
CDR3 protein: CSVGEGGTNEKLFF
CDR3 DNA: TGCAGCGTTGGGGAGGGAGGAACTAATGAAAAACTGTTTTTT

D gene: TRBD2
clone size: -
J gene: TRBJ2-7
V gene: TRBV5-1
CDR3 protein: CASSSLAGGSHEQYF
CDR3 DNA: TGCGCCAGCAGCTCCCTGGCGGGAGGTAGCCACGAGCAGTACTTC